This T cell receptor beta chain came from a study of tumor and adjacent non-tumor tissue in lung cancer. Study details: The cohort had around twelve adenocarcinoma, a couple of squamous cell and 1 small cell patients. Stage I to III disease affected 9 to 10 men and 5 women aged about 30 to 85.

TCRbeta libraries were built with three rounds of nested PCR, modified from ARM-PCR. Each CDR3 protein is one row after TCRdb ran MiXCR on the multiplex PCR reads. The sample contains some 93,000 distinct CDR3 sequences, 65% to 75% of which appear only once. The CDR3 runs 12 residues. The template was RNA from unsorted bulk tissue. Notes on the study in general: Tumor TCR diversity, when higher, was linked to shorter survival. Significantly higher TCR diversity was found in tumor than normal lung.

To note about this clonotype: Its antigen is currently unknown.

The specimen sequenced was lung tumor tissue. J is TRBJ1-1 and V is TRBV12-3 or TRBV12-4, with 7 bases matching TRBD1. The origin of this receptor is a man in his sixties with non-small cell lung cancer. Written as DNA, the CDR3 is TGTACCCGCACTGCGTGGACAGGTGAAGCTTTCTTT. Amino acid sequence: CTRTAWTGEAFF.